Listed below are T cell receptor beta chains from one sample, sequenced in a study of CD8+ T cells in alopecia areata. The method was immunoSEQ multiplex PCR; TCRdb's version includes in-frame clones alone and lacks a portion of them. The sample contains roughly 64,000 clones, about half of which appear only once. The sample in question was CD8+ T cells sorted from blood, obtained at roughly week 38, from a patient treated with tofacitinib. These receptors were collected from a human donor with alopecia areata. The CDR3 runs from the conserved cysteine through the conserved F or W.

J	V	CDR3
TRBJ2-7	TRBV13	CASSTRYNGPQGEQYF
TRBJ2-5	TRBV30	CAWSVGAGGETQYF
TRBJ2-1	TRBV5-1	CASSFEIDNEQFF
TRBJ2-5	TRBV30	CAWSGREGRGAETQYF
TRBJ1-4	TRBV7-6	CASSLNSPNEKLFF
TRBJ2-7	TRBV6-6	CASTYSGTHYEQYF
TRBJ2-7	TRBV29-1	CSVYKSYEQYF
TRBJ2-6	TRBV6-4	CASSGQSGANVLTF
TRBJ2-7	TRBV29-1	CSVEGTSGSRYF
TRBJ2-7	TRBV19	CASSIRDKEYF
TRBJ1-5	TRBV27	CASSLGRNQPQHF
TRBJ1-1	TRBV29-1	CSVEVEAFF
TRBJ1-2	TRBV5-8	CASSLVGRRDVDGYTF
TRBJ2-3	TRBV6-5	CASSPGTDTQYF
TRBJ2-1	TRBV6-5	CASSYSAGGGNEQFF
TRBJ2-1	TRBV29-1	CSAIGPSGSSYNEQFF
TRBJ2-3	TRBV7-9	CASSFLRGSRSTDTQYF
TRBJ2-3	TRBV27	CASSFWDLGTDTQYF
TRBJ2-7	TRBV29-1	CSVGVGLGGSYEQYF
TRBJ2-7	TRBV4-1	CASSQGEAYEQYF
TRBJ2-2	TRBV15	CATSSDRPPETGELFF
TRBJ2-7	TRBV2	CASLREREQYF
TRBJ2-7	TRBV5-1	CASSWTGNPSFQTEQYF
TRBJ2-2	TRBV28	CASCGTLGNTGELFF
TRBJ2-2	TRBV7-9	CASSFPQRPGELFF
TRBJ1-1	TRBV29-1	CSVDWGRGATEAFF
TRBJ1-2	TRBV9	CASSVGGRPEYGYTF
TRBJ2-7	TRBV29-1	CSTRMGGAPYEQYF
TRBJ2-7	TRBV29-1	CSVEAPGAYEQYF
TRBJ1-4	TRBV11-1	CASSARDRGTNEKLFF
TRBJ2-2	TRBV29-1	CSVVGTGELFF
TRBJ2-7	TRBV28	CASSRTSGSYEQYF
TRBJ1-1	TRBV4-1	CASSQGTEAFF
TRBJ2-7	TRBV28	CASSIPPGEGHEQYF
TRBJ2-1	TRBV5-1	CASSSWDRGYNEQFF
TRBJ1-2	TRBV16	CASSPFLTDNYGYTF